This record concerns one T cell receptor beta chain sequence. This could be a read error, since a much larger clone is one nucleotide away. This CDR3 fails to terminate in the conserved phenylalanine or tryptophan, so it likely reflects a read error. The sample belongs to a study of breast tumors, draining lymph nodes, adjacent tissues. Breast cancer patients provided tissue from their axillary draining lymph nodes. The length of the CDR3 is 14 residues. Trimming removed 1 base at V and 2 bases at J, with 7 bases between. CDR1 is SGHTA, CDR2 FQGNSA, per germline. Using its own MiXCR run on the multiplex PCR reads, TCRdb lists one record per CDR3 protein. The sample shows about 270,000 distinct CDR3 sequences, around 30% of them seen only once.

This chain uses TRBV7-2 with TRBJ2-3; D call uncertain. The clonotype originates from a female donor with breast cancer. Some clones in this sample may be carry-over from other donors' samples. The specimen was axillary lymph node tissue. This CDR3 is CASSLGRTTDTQYL. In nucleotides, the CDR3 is TGTGCCAGCAGCTTAGGGCGGACCACAGATACGCAGTATCTT.